The present entry profiles one T cell receptor (beta chain) with its context. V was trimmed by 8 bases and J by 1 base, leaving 8 bases between them. The CDR3 consists of 12 residues. These data are taken from a study of T-cell memory formation after mild COVID-19. TCRdb re-called the 5' RACE reads through MiXCR, storing one row per CDR3 protein. The sample records about 49,000 distinct CDR3 sequences, approximately 8% being singletons. The rearrangement uses TRBV12-3 or TRBV12-4 and TRBJ2-5; unclear D gene. Sequenced material: PBMCs or a T cell subset sorted from them (not recorded which). The clonotype originates from a man between 18 and 35 years old who had mild COVID-19 (a few samples of this study predate the infection). Cell type and time point are not known. The CDR3 DNA reads TGTGCCAGCGGCAGGCCCCAAGAGACCCAGTACTTC. It is translated as CASGRPQETQYF.